The present T cell receptor beta chain was sequenced within a study of tumor-infiltrating lymphocytes in primary liver carcinoma. Joint extraction of RNA and DNA used roughly 17-32 mg of bulk tissue that was unsorted. Worth noting for this clonotype: The junction differs from germline at one of its ends, possibly a read error.

Using a constant-region primer together with ProtoScript II reverse transcriptase, TCR beta cDNA was made from roughly 540 ng of total RNA. Sequencing libraries for TCR beta derived from three nested multiplex PCR rounds that used slightly modified ARM-PCR. Forward primers for TRBV1-TRBV30 and a C-beta reverse primer served the first two PCR rounds, at roughly 10 cycles each. One entry per CDR3 protein, called by TCRdb with MiXCR from the multiplex PCR reads. Of around 88,000 distinct CDR3 sequences listed, 68% are singletons. Per the germline V gene, CDR1 is SGHAT and CDR2 is FQDESV (reference sequence). CDR3 size: 13 residues.

Sequenced: tumor-adjacent normal liver tissue. The chain joins TRBV11-1 to TRBJ1-6; D may be TRBD1 (5 bases). The receptor's source is a man in his forties or fifties with primary liver carcinoma and hepatitis B virus infection. The CDR3 here is CASGRSYNSPFHF. CDR3 DNA: TGCGCGTCGGGACGCTCCTATAACTCACCCTTCCACTTT.